What follows are 11 T cell receptor beta chains derived from one specimen sequenced in a study of T cell responses to AZD1222 COVID-19 vaccine. Assay: immunoSEQ multiplex PCR; the TCRdb copy retains only in-frame clones and omits some. The sample records about 15,000 clones, 88% being singletons. The input for sequencing was peripheral blood, taken 28 days after the second AZD1222 dose. Receptor source: an adult who received the AZD1222 COVID-19 vaccine.

The chain uses TRBV3-1 (or the pseudogene TRBV3-2) and TRBJ1-2; possibly TRBD1 for D (6 bases). CDR3 size: 13 residues. Germline CDR1 LGHDT, CDR2 YNNKEL (reference sequence). V lost 2 bases and J lost 9, with 13 bases in between. CDR3 coding DNA: TGTGCCAGCAGCCAAAATATGAGGGGGAGCTACACCTTC. This sequence encodes CASSQNMRGSYTF.

This chain connects TRBV28 to TRBJ1-5, with D unclear. V lost 7 bases and J lost 5, with 15 bases in between. The length of the CDR3 is 14 residues. In germline, CDR1 is MDHEN, CDR2 SYDVKM. The CDR3 spells CASKPSGGHQPQHF. In DNA form, the CDR3 reads TGTGCCAGCAAGCCATCGGGAGGGCATCAGCCCCAGCATTTT.

The chain joins TRBV15 to TRBJ2-7; 10 bases map to TRBD1. The CDR3 is 14 residues long. Germline values: CDR1 LNHNV, CDR2 YYDKDF (reference sequence). Germline trimming cut 2 bases from V and 4 bases from J; bases unmatched to any gene: 2. The CDR3 DNA reads TGTGCCACCAGCAGACCGGGACAGGGGTACGAGCAGTACTTC. Its translation: CATSRPGQGYEQYF.

The CDR3 protein is CAIRYNTATEAFF. The CDR3 coding sequence is TGTGCCATCAGATATAACACGGCGACTGAAGCTTTCTTT. The V and J genes are TRBV10-3 and TRBJ1-1, with no clear D. Trimming took off 6 bases at V and 5 bases at J, with 13 bases between the two ends. Germline V lookup: CDR1 ENHRY, CDR2 SYGVKD. This CDR3 is 13 amino acids long.

This sequence joins TRBV14 and TRBJ2-7; 16 nucleotides align to TRBD2. Trimming at V came to 4 bases and at J to 6 bases, leaving 9 bases not matched to a gene. The CDR3 runs to 17 residues. Germline loops: CDR1 SGHDN, CDR2 FVKESK. The CDR3 DNA sequence: TGTGCCAGCAGCCCCAAAGCCGGGACTAGCGGGAGGGTCGAGCAGTACTTC. Translation: CASSPKAGTSGRVEQYF.

J is TRBJ1-1 and V is TRBV6-5; a weak D match, TRBD1 (6 bases). The CDR3 is 14 amino acids. Germline V gives CDR1 MNHEY, CDR2 SVGAGI. Trimming stripped 5 bases from V and 3 bases from J, with 13 bases between. The DNA for the CDR3 is TGTGCCAGCAGTATTAGGGGGTCGGACACTGAAGCTTTCTTT. Translating gives CASSIRGSDTEAFF.

The V and J genes are TRBV7-3 and TRBJ2-3, with TRBD2 as a possible D gene (6 bases). Looked up from germline, CDR1 is SGHTA and CDR2 is FQGTGA. Trimming removed 1 base at V and 3 bases at J, with 11 bases between. The CDR3 loop spans 15 amino acids. CDR3 nucleotide sequence: TGTGCCAGCAGCTTAAATCGGGGGTCAACAGATACGCAGTATTTT. Residues: CASSLNRGSTDTQYF.

The genes are TRBV30 and TRBJ2-5; no reliable D call. This CDR3 comprises 13 residues. V lost 5 bases and J 1 base, leaving 11 bases between the germline ends. Germline loops: CDR1 GTSNPN, CDR2 SVGIG (reference sequence). CDR3 region: CAWVRRPQETQYF. Here the CDR3 DNA reads TGTGCCTGGGTCCGGAGACCCCAAGAGACCCAGTACTTC. Complete variable domain (other parts from reference TRBV30 and TRBJ2-5): SQTIHQWPATLVQPVGSPLSLECTVEGTSNPNLYWYRQAAGRGLQLLFYSVGIGQISSEVPQNLSASRPQDRQFILSSKKLLLSDSGFYLCAWVRRPQETQYFGPGTRLLVL.

The chain employs TRBV25-1 and TRBJ2-2; the match to TRBD1 covers 8 bases. Germline CDR1 MGHDK, CDR2 SYGVNS. The V gene end was trimmed by 3 bases and the J gene end by 1 base; junction bases not matched to a gene: 7. The CDR3 is 17 amino acids. CDR3 region: CASSDTTGGRNTGELFF. In nucleotides, the CDR3 is TGTGCCAGCAGTGATACCACAGGGGGAAGGAACACCGGGGAGCTGTTTTTT.

This chain links TRBV6-5 with TRBJ2-5; D may be TRBD2 (5 bases). The CDR3 length is 14 residues. The V end lost 6 bases, the J end lost 2 bases, and 13 bases lay between the germline ends. Germline V gives CDR1 MNHEY, CDR2 SVGAGI. CDR3 coding DNA: TGTGCCAGCAGACCCCCCGGAGGTCAAGAGACCCAGTACTTC. As protein: CASRPPGGQETQYF.

V gene TRBV7-2 combines with J gene TRBJ2-4; possibly TRBD2 for D (5 bases). Per the germline V gene, CDR1 is SGHTA and CDR2 is FQGNSA. This CDR3 is built from 17 residues. Trimming removed 5 bases from V and 1 base from J, with 18 bases in between. The CDR3 reads CASSPQEGSLAKNIQYF. The CDR3 nucleotides are TGTGCCAGCAGCCCCCAAGAGGGTAGTTTGGCCAAAAACATTCAGTACTTC.